The clone carrying this T cell receptor beta chain was found once. Its cognate antigen is unknown. A read error may account for a junction end that differs from germline. This specimen belongs to a study of graft-versus-host responses after intestinal transplantation. Study overall: Recipients obtained multivisceral, liver-intestinal, or isolated intestinal transplants.

Overall study findings and caveats: The authors found GvH clones in recipient marrow, some appearing first in ileum or blood. Early post-transplant falls in HvG clones accompanied the peak levels of circulating GvH clones. The study found high graft-versus-host to host-versus-graft clonal ratios in allografts of patients with graft-donor T cell macrochimerism.

Profiled with immunoSEQ multiplex PCR; TCRdb holds only in-frame clones, not every one. Of fewer than 45,000 clones detected, about 93% appear once; the ten largest clones hold about 0.8%. The CDR3 runs 17 residues. CDR1 and CDR2 (germline): MGHRA, YSYEKL. The chain uses TRBV4-1 and TRBJ2-5; 11 bases agree with TRBD2. This TCR derives from a human patient who received an intestinal transplant, so some T cells may come from the graft donor. Here the sequenced sample was PBMCs, taken 16 days after intestinal transplant. For the CDR3, the DNA is TGCACCAGCAGCCAAGTGCTAGCGGGAGGAGGTGCGGAGACCCAGTACTTC. This sequence encodes CTSSQVLAGGGAETQYF.